The 23 T cell receptor beta chains given below trace back to one sample, sequenced in a study of shared clonotypes between healthy human individuals. CD8 cells classed as naive were CD45RO-negative and positively selected for CCR7, excluding terminally differentiated effector memory CD45RA+ cells. Generated by immunoSEQ multiplex PCR, the TCRdb table keeps only in-frame clones and is missing some. The sample comprises 1.5 million to 2.5 million clones, over 85% of which are singletons, and approximately 1.2% rests with the top ten. Sequencing used naive CD8+ T cells sorted from blood. These receptors were obtained from a man between 18 and 35 years old in good health.

The rearrangement uses TRBV7-9 and TRBJ2-7, with D tentatively TRBD1 or TRBD2 (6 bases each). Trimming removed 0 bases at V and 7 bases at J, with 10 bases between. The germline V gene encodes CDR1 SEHNR and CDR2 FQNEAQ (reference sequence). This CDR3 is built from 13 residues. As DNA, the CDR3 is TGTGCCAGCAGCTTAGCCTCGGGGGCTGAGCAGTACTTC. It encodes CASSLASGAEQYF. The full variable domain, in which reference TRBV7-9 and TRBJ2-7 provide the parts outside the CDR3, is DTGVSQNPRHKITKRGQNVTFRCDPISEHNRLYWYRQTLGQGPEFLTYFQNEAQLEKSRLLSDRFSAERPKGSFSTLEIQRTEQGDSAMYLCASSLASGAEQYFGPGTRLTVT.

The chain links TRBV4-1 to TRBJ2-5, with 9 bases identical to TRBD2. Germline V gives CDR1 MGHRA, CDR2 YSYEKL. This CDR3 spans 20 amino acids. Unmatched junction bases numbered 16, after V lost 0 bases and J lost 2 bases. This chain's CDR3 is CASSQEALAGLPMWQETQYF. The CDR3 region has the DNA TGCGCCAGCAGCCAAGAGGCGCTAGCGGGGTTGCCAATGTGGCAAGAGACCCAGTACTTC.

The V call is TRBV4-2, the J call TRBJ2-7, with 7 bases lining up with TRBD1. The junction had 7 bases not matched to a gene; V was cut back by 4 bases and J by 4 bases. This CDR3 is built from 14 residues. CDR1 and CDR2 from the germline V gene are LGHNA and YNFKEQ. Here the CDR3 DNA reads TGTGCCAGCAGCCGATGGACAGGAGATTACGAGCAGTACTTC. Translated, it gives CASSRWTGDYEQYF.

The chain couples TRBV6-1 to TRBJ1-5; a weak D match, TRBD1 (6 bases). This CDR3 region has 16 residues. Germline V gives CDR1 MNHNS, CDR2 SASEGT. Trimming took 1 base from V and 4 from J, leaving 14 bases between them. CDR3 sequence reads: CASSEGTLQGNQPQHF. As DNA, the CDR3 is TGTGCCAGCAGTGAAGGAACCCTGCAGGGGAATCAGCCCCAGCATTTT.

V usage is TRBV9 and J usage is TRBJ2-5; D possibly uses TRBD1 or TRBD2 (5 bases each). CDR3 size: 15 residues. V lost 2 bases and J lost 3, with 14 bases in between. Per germline, CDR1 SGDLS and CDR2 YYNGEE. The CDR3, as DNA: TGTGCCAGCAGCGTCCGGGACCTCCTGGAAGAGACCCAGTACTTC. Its protein product is CASSVRDLLEETQYF. Supplemented by reference TRBV9 and TRBJ2-5, the full variable domain reads DSGVTQTPKHLITATGQRVTLRCSPRSGDLSVYWYQQSLDQGLQFLIQYYNGEERAKGNILERFSAQQFPDLHSELNLSSLELGDSALYFCASSVRDLLEETQYFGPGTRLLVL.

Worth noting for this clone: In the same sample, other DNA sequences code for this CDR3. The chain recombines TRBV28 with TRBJ1-1, with TRBD1 matching 7 bases. Trimming cost V 5 bases and J 3 bases; bases outside gene matches: 6. Per the germline V gene, CDR1 is MDHEN and CDR2 is SYDVKM. The length of the CDR3 is 14 residues. The CDR3 spells CASSLRGWDTEAFF. The CDR3 DNA follows: TGTGCCAGCAGTCTCAGGGGGTGGGACACTGAAGCTTTCTTT.

The rearrangement links TRBV27 to TRBJ1-2; D unclear. Per the germline V gene, CDR1 is MNHEY and CDR2 is SMNVEV (reference sequence). This CDR3 has 11 residues. The V end was cut by 8 bases, the J end by 5 bases, with 9 bases between. CDR3 amino acids: CASLGAYGYTF. For the CDR3, the DNA is TGTGCCAGCCTCGGTGCTTATGGCTACACCTTC.

The chain has TRBV7-6 and TRBJ2-7, with 9 positions matching TRBD1. CDR3 length: 14 residues. The V gene's germline CDR1 is SGHVS and CDR2 FNYEAQ. The J segment lost 5 bases and the V segment lost 5 bases, leaving 7 bases of the junction unmatched. CDR3 residues: CASSVGTGRNEQYF. The DNA for the CDR3 is TGTGCCAGCAGCGTCGGGACAGGGCGGAACGAGCAGTACTTC. Full variable domain (missing parts from reference TRBV7-6 and TRBJ2-7): GAGVSQSPRYKVTKRGQDVALRCDPISGHVSLYWYRQALGQGPEFLTYFNYEAQQDKSGLPNDRFSAERPEGSISTLTIQRTEQRDSAMYRCASSVGTGRNEQYFGPGTRLTVT.

This chain links TRBV30 with TRBJ2-3, with TRBD2 matching 7 bases. Trimming removed 0 bases from V and 2 bases from J; junction bases left unmatched: 2. The CDR3 has 14 residues. The germline V gene has CDR1 GTSNPN and CDR2 SVGIG (reference sequence). This CDR3 is CAWSVTSSTDTQYF. The CDR3 DNA sequence: TGTGCCTGGAGTGTGACTAGCTCCACAGATACGCAGTATTTT.

The J gene is TRBJ2-5, the V gene TRBV7-9; D remains ambiguous. The CDR3 runs to 15 residues. Trimming cost V 5 bases and J 5 bases, with 18 bases left between them. Germline V gene lookup returns CDR1 SEHNR and CDR2 FQNEAQ (reference sequence). The chain's CDR3 is CASSPPVDRRETQYF. CDR3 sequence (DNA): TGTGCCAGCAGCCCCCCGGTGGACCGTAGGGAGACCCAGTACTTC.

The sample holds one count of this clone. V gene TRBV2 combines with J gene TRBJ1-1, with D possibly being TRBD1 (5 bases). The CDR3 runs 13 residues. Germline CDR1 is SNHLY and CDR2 is FYNNEI. Trimming pared 10 bases from V and 3 bases from J, leaving 15 bases between. The chain's CDR3 is CATGAGPYTEAFF. The CDR3 nucleotides are TGTGCCACCGGGGCGGGGCCGTACACTGAAGCTTTCTTT.

This chain uses TRBV1 with TRBJ2-5. TRBV1 is noted as a pseudogene. This CDR3 is 16 amino acids long. CDR3 bases: TGCACCAGCAGTCAGGGTTTGAGTAGCGATCGGGAGACCCAGTACTTC. This gives the protein CTSSQGLSSDRETQYF.

This chain uses TRBV10-3 with TRBJ2-7; TRBD1 might be the D (6 bases). Per germline, CDR1 ENHRY and CDR2 SYGVKD. This CDR3 contains 12 residues. Trimming stripped 2 bases from V and 6 bases from J, with 8 bases between. CDR3 sequence: CAISEPDSEQYF. The CDR3 DNA follows: TGTGCCATCAGTGAGCCGGACAGCGAGCAGTACTTC.

The V and J genes are TRBV4-3 and TRBJ2-1; TRBD2 is a possible D gene (6 bases). The germline V and J ends were trimmed by 0 bases and 10 bases, with 16 bases remaining between them. There are 15 residues in the CDR3. Per germline, CDR1 LGHNA and CDR2 YSLEER. The CDR3 protein is CASSQDRLDSREQFF. In nucleotides, the CDR3 is TGCGCCAGCAGCCAAGATCGACTAGACTCGCGGGAGCAGTTCTTC.

This chain connects TRBV5-5 to TRBJ1-1; D uncertain. The ends were cut back, 0 bases at V and 3 bases at J, with 12 bases in the middle. The CDR3 covers 15 residues. The V gene's germline CDR1 is SGHKS and CDR2 YYEKEE (reference sequence). This CDR3 reads CASSLAPGSDTEAFF. The CDR3 DNA is TGTGCCAGCAGCTTGGCCCCGGGTTCTGACACTGAAGCTTTCTTT.

Notes on this clone: The same CDR3 is also encoded by other DNA sequences in this sample. The chain is built from TRBV28 and TRBJ2-1; no firm D call. The CDR3 length is 14 residues. The germline V gene encodes CDR1 MDHEN and CDR2 SYDVKM. The V end was cut by 4 bases, the J end by 0 bases, with 7 bases between. The CDR3, as DNA: TGTGCCAGCAGTTCAATGAGCTCCTACAATGAGCAGTTCTTC. Amino acids: CASSSMSSYNEQFF.

The V call is TRBV27, the J call TRBJ1-4; the D is unclear. Trimming took 2 bases from V and 7 from J, leaving 8 bases between them. The CDR3 has 13 residues. Germline V gene sequence: CDR1 MNHEY, CDR2 SMNVEV (reference sequence). The DNA of the CDR3 is TGTGCCAGCAGTTTACGGCGTCCTGAAAAACTGTTTTTT. Encoded protein: CASSLRRPEKLFF.

Turning to this clone: This specimen includes other DNA sequences encoding the same CDR3. The V gene is TRBV6-5, the J gene TRBJ2-7; D is unclear. CDR1 is MNHEY and CDR2 is SVGAGI in the germline V gene. The CDR3 has 13 amino acids. V was clipped by 0 bases and J by 4 bases, with 7 bases between them. CDR3 loop: CASSYSDGYEQYF. The DNA of the CDR3 is TGTGCCAGCAGTTACTCGGACGGTTACGAGCAGTACTTC.

Of note for this clone: Other DNA sequences of this sample code for an identical CDR3. V and J are TRBV27 and TRBJ2-7, with D unclear. The germline V and J ends were trimmed by 6 bases and 2 bases, with 11 bases remaining between them. The germline CDR1 and CDR2 sequences are MNHEY and SMNVEV (reference sequence). The CDR3 length is 13 residues. The CDR3, as DNA: TGTGCCAGCAGCCTAGGTGGACCCTACGAGCAGTACTTC. It codes for CASSLGGPYEQYF.

The rearrangement uses TRBV18 and TRBJ1-3; TRBD1 might be the D (5 bases). Trimming shortened V by 2 bases and J by 4 bases, and 15 bases separated the two germline ends. This CDR3 comprises 16 residues. Germline CDR1 is KGHSH and CDR2 is LQKENI. Here the CDR3 DNA reads TGTGCCAGCTCACCATCTCGTGGGGGGTCCGGAAACACCATATATTTT. Residues: CASSPSRGGSGNTIYF.

The rearrangement uses TRBV6-5 and TRBJ1-1; D may be TRBD1 (5 bases). The CDR3 sequence is 15 residues long. Trimming shortened V by 1 base and J by 4 bases, and 13 bases separated the two germline ends. The germline V gene encodes CDR1 MNHEY and CDR2 SVGAGI. The CDR3: CASSYWGRSGTEAFF. The CDR3 region has the DNA TGTGCCAGCAGTTACTGGGGCAGATCGGGCACTGAAGCTTTCTTT.

Regarding this clone: The same CDR3 arises from other DNA sequences in this sample as well. This chain links TRBV28 with TRBJ1-5, with D uncertain. This CDR3 is built from 13 residues. Germline CDR1 is MDHEN and CDR2 is SYDVKM. Trimming removed 3 bases at V and 3 bases at J, with 6 bases between. This CDR3 reads CASSLGINQPQHF. CDR3 nucleotides: TGTGCCAGCAGTTTGGGAATCAATCAGCCCCAGCATTTT.

The V and J genes are TRBV6-5 and TRBJ1-4, with D possibly TRBD1 on 5 matching bases. The CDR3 consists of 14 residues. Germline CDR1 MNHEY, CDR2 SVGAGI. Trimming removed 2 bases at V and 6 bases at J, with 10 bases between. CDR3: CASSYILGDEKLFF. For the CDR3, the DNA is TGTGCCAGCAGTTACATTCTAGGGGATGAAAAACTGTTTTTT.